This TCR beta chain was documented in a study of T-cell reconstitution after alpha-beta-depleted transplantation in children (TCRdb year 2016). Describing the broader study: T-cell immune reconstitution after TCRalphabeta/CD19-depleted allogeneic hematopoietic cell transplantation in children was quantitatively tracked in the study by means of TCR repertoire profiling.

Libraries were constructed by PCR. The listed sequencing device is Illumina HiSeq 2500. Molecular barcoding was employed in the preparation of TCR libraries, with unique molecular identifiers being used to normalize TCRbeta repertoire quantification. TCRdb handled the public reads itself, with Q25 trimming in fastp and clone calling in MiXCR, and kept productive beta chains. Rows with a matching CDR3 protein are joined into one entry that keeps the most common DNA and genes. Counted in this sample were nearly 400,000 distinct CDR3 sequences; around 21% of them appeared once. The biggest ten clones account for 3.5% to 4% of the sample. Spanning cysteine to phenylalanine, the CDR3 consists of 16 amino acids. Here the CDR3 DNA is all that survives: 48 bases in frame from base 1. Per the germline V gene, LGHNA is the CDR1 and YSLEER is the CDR2. Unmatched junction bases come to 8, with V trimmed by 0 bases and J by 6 bases.

Notes on this clonotype: Its binding antigen is unknown. The input lacks base qualities; no much larger clone sits a single base away.

The chain is made from TRBV4-3 and TRBJ2-5, and TRBD1 matches 9 of the central bases. The TCR comes from a human donor who donated a stem cell graft to a child with acute myeloid leukemia. This specimen consisted of PBMCs from the stem cell graft donor, obtained from the stem cell graft. The CDR3 region has the sequence CASSQELQGARKTQYF. The sequenced DNA is TGCGCCAGCAGCCAAGAATTACAGGGGGCTAGGAAGACCCAGTACTTC.